This T cell receptor (beta chain) was identified in a study of blood T cell repertoires in COVID-19. Using immunoSEQ multiplex PCR, the repertoire was profiled, and TCRdb retains in-frame clones only, with some absent. The table has approximately 170,000 clones, roughly 84% seen once. The CDR3 contains 13 residues. Between the trimmed V and J ends, which lost 3 bases and 1 base, there was a span of 6 bases. Germline V gene lookup returns CDR1 MNHEY and CDR2 SVGEGT. J is TRBJ1-1 and V is TRBV6-2 or TRBV6-3, with no clear D. The specimen sequenced was peripheral blood. The TCR originated in a woman older than 75 with active or convalescent COVID-19. The CDR3 nucleotides are TGTGCCAGCAGTTATTGGCAGAACACTGAAGCTTTCTTT. It specifies CASSYWQNTEAFF.